The next 5 T cell receptor beta chains were all read from a single sample in a study of blood T cell repertoires in COVID-19. The method was immunoSEQ multiplex PCR; TCRdb's version includes in-frame clones alone and lacks a portion of them. The data contain roughly 97,000 clones, about nine tenths of them singletons. Sequenced material: peripheral blood. These receptors came from a man in his 60s with acute or convalescent COVID-19.

The chain recombines TRBV6-5 with TRBJ1-5; possibly TRBD1 for D (6 bases). The ends were cut back, 10 bases at V and 5 bases at J, with 21 bases in the middle. This CDR3 is built from 15 residues. In germline, CDR1 is MNHEY, CDR2 SVGAGI. CDR3 in DNA: TGTGCCACTCTTAGGGGGAGGGGTTTTGATCAGCCCCAGCATTTT. Its translation is CATLRGRGFDQPQHF.

In DNA form, the CDR3 reads TGTGCCACCAGTGGTACTAGTACCGGGGAGCTGTTTTTT. Translating gives CATSGTSTGELFF. The rearrangement links TRBV24-1 to TRBJ2-2; D may be TRBD2 (5 bases). Germline V lookup: CDR1 KGHDR, CDR2 SFDVKD. V lost 5 bases to trimming and J lost 5 bases, with 8 bases between them. CDR3 size: 13 residues.

The rearrangement uses TRBV18 and TRBJ2-5, with TRBD1 identical over 11 bases. Germline V lookup: CDR1 KGHSH, CDR2 LQKENI. The CDR3 runs to 14 residues. After removal of 6 bases from V and 5 bases from J, the junction contained 5 bases not matched to a gene. Written as DNA, the CDR3 is TGTGCCAGCTCCTGGACAGGGGGCGCGGAGACCCAGTACTTC. Translated, it gives CASSWTGGAETQYF.

The chain employs TRBV6-1 and TRBJ2-7, with 7 bases lining up with TRBD1. The V gene end was trimmed by 2 bases and the J gene end by 6 bases; junction bases not matched to a gene: 1. The CDR3 loop spans 12 amino acids. The germline V gene has CDR1 MNHNS and CDR2 SASEGT. The CDR3 is CASSETGVEQYV. DNA for the CDR3: TGTGCCAGCAGTGAAACAGGGGTCGAGCAGTACGTC.

The chain carries TRBV5-1 and TRBJ1-2; unclear D gene. This CDR3 has 14 amino acids. Germline-derived CDR1 and CDR2 are SGHRS and YFSETQ. The ends were cut back, 3 bases at V and 8 bases at J, with 17 bases in the middle. CDR3 in DNA: TGCGCCAGCAGCTGGTGGGGTTTAGCGGTCGGCTACACCTTC. Translating it yields CASSWWGLAVGYTF.